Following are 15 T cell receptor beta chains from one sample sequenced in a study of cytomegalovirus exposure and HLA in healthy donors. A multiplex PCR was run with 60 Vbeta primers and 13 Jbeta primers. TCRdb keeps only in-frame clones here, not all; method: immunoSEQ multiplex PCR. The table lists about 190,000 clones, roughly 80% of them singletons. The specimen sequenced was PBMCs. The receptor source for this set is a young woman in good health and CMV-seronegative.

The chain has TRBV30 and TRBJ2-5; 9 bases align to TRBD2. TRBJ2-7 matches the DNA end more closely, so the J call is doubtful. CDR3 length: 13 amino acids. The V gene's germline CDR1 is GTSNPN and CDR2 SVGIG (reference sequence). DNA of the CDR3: TGTGCCTGGGATAAGCGGGAGGAATACGAGCAGTACTTC. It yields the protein CAWDKREEYEQYF.

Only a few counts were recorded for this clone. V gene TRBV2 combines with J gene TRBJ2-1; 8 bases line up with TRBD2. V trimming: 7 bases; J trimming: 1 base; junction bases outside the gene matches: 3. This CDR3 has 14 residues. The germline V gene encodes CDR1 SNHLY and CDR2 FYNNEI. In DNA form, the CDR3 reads TGTGCCAGCAATCGGGGGGGTTCCTACAATGAGCAGTTCTTC. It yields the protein CASNRGGSYNEQFF. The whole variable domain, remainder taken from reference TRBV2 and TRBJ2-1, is EPEVTQTPSHQVTQMGQEVILRCVPISNHLYFYWYRQILGQKVEFLVSFYNNEISEKSEIFDDQFSVERPDGSNFTLKIRSTKLEDSAMYFCASNRGGSYNEQFFGPGTRLTVL.

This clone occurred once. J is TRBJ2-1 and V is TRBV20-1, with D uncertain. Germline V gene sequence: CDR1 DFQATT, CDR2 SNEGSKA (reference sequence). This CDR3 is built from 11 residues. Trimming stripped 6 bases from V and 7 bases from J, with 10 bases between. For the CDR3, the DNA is TGCAGTGCGCATGCGGTAAATGAGCAGTTCTTC. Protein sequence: CSAHAVNEQFF.

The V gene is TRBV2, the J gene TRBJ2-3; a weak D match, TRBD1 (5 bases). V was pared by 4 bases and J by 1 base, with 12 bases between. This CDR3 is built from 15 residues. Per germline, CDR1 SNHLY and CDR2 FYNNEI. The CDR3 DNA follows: TGTGCCAGCAGTGTCACAGGTAAAGGCACAGATACGCAGTATTTT. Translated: CASSVTGKGTDTQYF.

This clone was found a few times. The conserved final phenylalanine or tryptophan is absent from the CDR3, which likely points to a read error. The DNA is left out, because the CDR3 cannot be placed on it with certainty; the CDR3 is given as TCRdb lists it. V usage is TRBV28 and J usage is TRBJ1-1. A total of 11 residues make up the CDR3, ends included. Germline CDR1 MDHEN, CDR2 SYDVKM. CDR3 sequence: CASSTLTRTFI.

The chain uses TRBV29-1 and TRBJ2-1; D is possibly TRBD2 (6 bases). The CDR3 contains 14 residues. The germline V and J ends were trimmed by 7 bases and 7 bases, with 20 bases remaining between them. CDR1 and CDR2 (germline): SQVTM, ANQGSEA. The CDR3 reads CSAAVREAANEQFF. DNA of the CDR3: TGCAGCGCCGCCGTCAGGGAGGCGGCTAATGAGCAGTTCTTC.

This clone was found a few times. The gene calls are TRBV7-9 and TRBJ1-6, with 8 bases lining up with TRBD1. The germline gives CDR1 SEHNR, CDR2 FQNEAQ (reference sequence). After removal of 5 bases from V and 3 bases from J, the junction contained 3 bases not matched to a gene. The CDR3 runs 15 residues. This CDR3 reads CASSPGQGYNSPLHF. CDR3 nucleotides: TGTGCCAGCAGCCCCGGACAGGGCTATAATTCACCCCTCCACTTT.

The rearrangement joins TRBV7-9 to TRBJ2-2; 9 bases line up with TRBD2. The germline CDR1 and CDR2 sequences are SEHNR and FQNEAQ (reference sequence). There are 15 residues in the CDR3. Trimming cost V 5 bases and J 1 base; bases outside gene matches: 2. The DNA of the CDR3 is TGTGCCAGCAGCGTTAGCGGGGGGAACACCGGGGAGCTGTTTTTT. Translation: CASSVSGGNTGELFF.

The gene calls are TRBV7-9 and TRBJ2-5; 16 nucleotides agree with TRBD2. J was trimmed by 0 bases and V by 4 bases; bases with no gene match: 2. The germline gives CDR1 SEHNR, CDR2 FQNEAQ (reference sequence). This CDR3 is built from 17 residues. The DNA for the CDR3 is TGTGCCAGCAGCTCGGGACTAGCGGGAGGGGACCAAGAGACCCAGTACTTC. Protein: CASSSGLAGGDQETQYF.

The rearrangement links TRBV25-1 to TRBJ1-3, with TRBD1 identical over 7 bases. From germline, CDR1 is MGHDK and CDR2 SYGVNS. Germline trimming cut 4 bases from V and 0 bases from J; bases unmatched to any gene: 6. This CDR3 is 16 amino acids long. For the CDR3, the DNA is TGTGCCAGCAGTGGATCCCGGACAGGCTCTGGAAACACCATATATTTT. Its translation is CASSGSRTGSGNTIYF.

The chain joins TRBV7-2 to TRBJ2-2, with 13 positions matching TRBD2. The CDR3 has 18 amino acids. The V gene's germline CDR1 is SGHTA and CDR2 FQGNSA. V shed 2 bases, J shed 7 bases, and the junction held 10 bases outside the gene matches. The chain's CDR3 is CASSLWGGGLAGIGELFF. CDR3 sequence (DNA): TGTGCCAGCAGCTTATGGGGTGGGGGACTAGCGGGGATCGGGGAGCTGTTTTTT. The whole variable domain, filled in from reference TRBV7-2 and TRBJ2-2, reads GAGVSQSPSNKVTEKGKDVELRCDPISGHTALYWYRQSLGQGLEFLIYFQGNSAPDKSGLPSDRFSAERTGGSVSTLTIQRTQQEDSAVYLCASSLWGGGLAGIGELFFGEGSRLTVL.

CDR3 amino acids: CASCPGRIIGSPLHF. As DNA, the CDR3 is TGTGCCAGCTGCCCAGGGAGGATCATCGGTTCACCCCTCCACTTT. The V call is TRBV28, the J call TRBJ1-6, with a possible D match to TRBD1 (5 bases). V dropped 8 bases and J dropped 9 bases, with 20 bases sitting between them. CDR3 length equals 15 residues. Germline V CDR1 and CDR2: MDHEN, SYDVKM. The complete variable domain, with remaining parts taken from reference TRBV28 and TRBJ1-6, reads DVKVTQSSRYLVKRTGEKVFLECVQDMDHENMFWYRQDPGLGLRLIYFSYDVKMKEKGDIPEGYSVSREKKERFSLILESASTNQTSMYLCASCPGRIIGSPLHFGNGTRLTVT.

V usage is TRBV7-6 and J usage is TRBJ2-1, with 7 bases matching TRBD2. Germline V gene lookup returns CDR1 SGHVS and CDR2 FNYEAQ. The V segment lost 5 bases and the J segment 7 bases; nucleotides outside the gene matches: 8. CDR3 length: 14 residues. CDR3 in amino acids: CASSPSRGGNEQFF. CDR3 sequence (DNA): TGTGCCAGCAGCCCTTCACGGGGAGGGAATGAGCAGTTCTTC. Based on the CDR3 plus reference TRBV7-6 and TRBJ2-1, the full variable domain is GAGVSQSPRYKVTKRGQDVALRCDPISGHVSLYWYRQALGQGPEFLTYFNYEAQQDKSGLPNDRFSAERPEGSISTLTIQRTEQRDSAMYRCASSPSRGGNEQFFGPGTRLTVL.

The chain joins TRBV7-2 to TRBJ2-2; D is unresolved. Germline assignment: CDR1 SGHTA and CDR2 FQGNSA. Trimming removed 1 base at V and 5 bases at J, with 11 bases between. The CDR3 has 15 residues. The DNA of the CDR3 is TGTGCCAGCAGCTTAGGTTTGCGGTCGACCGGGGAGCTGTTTTTT. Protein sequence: CASSLGLRSTGELFF.

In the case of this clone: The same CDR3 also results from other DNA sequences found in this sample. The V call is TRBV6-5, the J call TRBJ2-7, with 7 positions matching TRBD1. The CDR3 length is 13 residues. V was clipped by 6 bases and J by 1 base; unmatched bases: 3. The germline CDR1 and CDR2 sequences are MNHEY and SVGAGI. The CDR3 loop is CASSRQGSYEQYF. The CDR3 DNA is TGTGCCAGCAGCCGACAGGGTTCCTACGAGCAGTACTTC.